The rows below give T cell receptor beta chains drawn from one sample of a study of shared clonotypes between healthy human individuals. Libraries were prepared by immunoSEQ multiplex PCR; TCRdb keeps only in-frame clonotypes and omits some of them. The table lists about 1.1 million clones, around 78% of them singletons. The sample comprised memory CD4+ T cells from PBMCs. These receptors were obtained from a man between 18 and 29 years old in good health. Some clones in this sample may be carry-over from other donors' samples. CDR3s include the opening cysteine and the closing phenylalanine or tryptophan.

len	j_gene	v_gene	CDR3aa
16	TRBJ2-5	TRBV18	CASSPPETGGRETQYF
15	TRBJ2-3	TRBV7-3	CASSLTGGSTDTQYF
16	TRBJ2-2	TRBV9	CASSVPGQGYTGELFF
15	TRBJ2-6	TRBV7-3	CASSLTYSGANVLTF
15	TRBJ2-7	TRBV6-1	CATTPAELFPYEQYF
9	TRBJ2-5	TRBV7-9	CASSPVTYF
15	TRBJ1-3	TRBV7-2	CASSLATGTGNTIYF
14	TRBJ2-7	TRBV7-8	CASSLRAEAYEQYF
15	TRBJ2-7	TRBV4-3	CASSQANAGAREQYF
13	TRBJ1-1	TRBV6-6	CASSPPGNTEAFF
15	TRBJ1-2	TRBV7-2	CASSYRDGANYGYTF
17	TRBJ2-5	TRBV27	CASKPILRGARGETQYF
13	TRBJ2-1	TRBV7-3	CASSPGTYNEQFF
16	TRBJ2-2	TRBV7-7	CASSLGGGPHTGELFF
16	TRBJ2-2	TRBV4-1	CASTIGVAVQMGELFF
15	TRBJ1-1	TRBV18	CASSQARGLNTEAFF
12	TRBJ2-5	TRBV11-3	CASSRDQETQYF
15	TRBJ2-7	TRBV4-2	CASRPSLASSYEQYF
14	NA	TRBV6-6	CASSYAGFSYEQYF
14	TRBJ2-5	TRBV4-3	CASSQGGGRETQYF
14	TRBJ2-2	TRBV30	CAWSRPPWRWELFF
11	TRBJ2-5	TRBV28	CASSSGETQYF
12	TRBJ1-1	TRBV19	CASSIQNGGAFF
14	TRBJ2-5	TRBV11-1	CASSLGRGGETQYF
16	TRBJ2-1	TRBV5-6	CASSSQDGTSYNEQFF